The following is a TCR beta chain sequence with its context. Its antigen is not known. The sample is drawn from a study of T cell responses to AZD1222 COVID-19 vaccine. Overall study findings and caveats: At study baseline, merely over 5 AZD1222 recipients were seropositive.

Repertoires were generated with immunoSEQ multiplex PCR, while TCRdb's copy carries only in-frame clones and drops some. The sample lists more than 55,000 clones, 75% to 90% seen once, with about 5.9% in the top ten. Trimming pared 2 bases from V and 0 bases from J, leaving 14 bases between. This CDR3 spans 16 amino acids. The V gene's germline CDR1 is WSHSY and CDR2 SAAADI. V gene TRBV10-2 combines with J gene TRBJ2-7; either TRBD1 or TRBD2 may supply D (5 bases each). Sequencing used peripheral blood, obtained 28 days after the second AZD1222 dose. This TCR came from an adult who received the AZD1222 COVID-19 vaccine. Written as DNA, the CDR3 is TGCGCCAGCAGTGAGGGTCGGGGACCCTTCTCCTACGAGCAGTACTTC. This translates into CASSEGRGPFSYEQYF.